Detailed here is one T cell receptor (beta chain). Antigen unknown. This sample was included in a study of T cell responses to AZD1222 COVID-19 vaccine. General study results and limits: It should be noted that donors were predominantly white British and more often female, and clonal diversity was possibly underestimated. Repertoires were obtained solely post-peak T cell response.

Assay: immunoSEQ multiplex PCR; the TCRdb copy retains only in-frame clones and omits some. Of over 95,000 clones listed, 88% were seen once; the top ten hold roughly 2.7%. The sequence was obtained from an adult in good health. The source material was peripheral blood, sampled on day 0 of AZD1222 vaccination.

The CDR3 bases are TGTGCCAGCAGCGTAGCTGGGACAGGGGGCTACGAGCAGTACTTC. Encoded protein: CASSVAGTGGYEQYF. The rearrangement links TRBV9 to TRBJ2-7, with 11 nucleotides matching TRBD1. The CDR3 runs 15 residues. J gave up 3 bases and V 0 bases, and 2 bases lay outside the gene matches. Germline loops: CDR1 SGDLS, CDR2 YYNGEE.